These T cell receptor beta chains were read from a single sample in a study of tumor-infiltrating lymphocytes in oesophageal squamous cell carcinoma. One entry per CDR3 protein results from TCRdb running MiXCR on the PCR reads. The profile covers approximately 21,000 distinct CDR3 sequences, with more than 30% appearing a single time and more than 30% taken by the ten largest. Sequenced: esophageal tumor tissue. The receptors were gathered from a male donor with esophageal squamous cell carcinoma. Both conserved end residues are part of each CDR3. The order of the fields is D gene, V gene, J gene, clone size, CDR3 DNA, CDR3 protein. A D gene is named only where the DNA matches it firmly. Only some rows state a clone size, as once, few, many or a class for expanded clones.

d_call: TRBD2; v_call: TRBV7-9; j_call: TRBJ2-7; clone_size: many; cdr3_nt: TGTGCCAGCAGCTTCGGGCTAGCGGGGGAGCAGTACTTC; cdr3_aa: CASSFGLAGEQYF
d_call: TRBD2; v_call: TRBV7-6; j_call: TRBJ2-4; clone_size: -; cdr3_nt: TGTGCCAGCAGCCCCACGACTAGCGGGGGGTCAGACCCTCTAGCCAAAAACATTCAGTACTTC; cdr3_aa: CASSPTTSGGSDPLAKNIQYF
d_call: -; v_call: TRBV6-8; j_call: TRBJ2-6; clone_size: -; cdr3_nt: TGTGCCAGCAGTTACGTCGGGGTTGGGGCCAACGTCCTGACTTTC; cdr3_aa: CASSYVGVGANVLTF
d_call: -; v_call: TRBV7-8; j_call: TRBJ2-5; clone_size: -; cdr3_nt: TGTGCCAGCAGCTTTTCTGGGCAAGAGACCCAGTACTTC; cdr3_aa: CASSFSGQETQYF
d_call: TRBD2; v_call: TRBV7-3; j_call: TRBJ2-5; clone_size: few; cdr3_nt: TGTGCCAGCAGCCCGCTTTTGAGGGGAGCGGGGGGTCTCGAGACCCAGTACTTC; cdr3_aa: CASSPLLRGAGGLETQYF
d_call: TRBD1; v_call: TRBV7-9; j_call: TRBJ2-5; clone_size: many; cdr3_nt: TGTGCCACACGGGACAGTCTACAAGAGACCCAGTACTTC; cdr3_aa: CATRDSLQETQYF
d_call: -; v_call: TRBV4-1; j_call: TRBJ2-3; clone_size: many; cdr3_nt: TGCGCCAGCAGCCAAGTAGGGGGCACAGATACGCAGTATTTT; cdr3_aa: CASSQVGGTDTQYF
d_call: -; v_call: TRBV6-2/TRBV6-3; j_call: TRBJ2-7; clone_size: many; cdr3_nt: TGTGCCAGCAGTTACCCCTGGACAGAAAATAAGAGCTCCTACGAGCAGTACTTC; cdr3_aa: CASSYPWTENKSSYEQYF
d_call: -; v_call: TRBV7-4; j_call: TRBJ2-3; clone_size: once; cdr3_nt: TGTGCCAGCAGTACGGGACTAGATACGCAGTATTTT; cdr3_aa: CASSTGLDTQYF
d_call: TRBD2; v_call: TRBV5-3; j_call: TRBJ2-3; clone_size: -; cdr3_nt: TGTGCCAGCAGCTGGGCTAGCGGGGGCCTTAATACGCAGTATTTT; cdr3_aa: CASSWASGGLNTQYF
d_call: -; v_call: TRBV5-5; j_call: TRBJ1-4; clone_size: few; cdr3_nt: TGTGCCAGCAGCTTGGAGGGTAATGAAAAACTGTTTTTT; cdr3_aa: CASSLEGNEKLFF
d_call: -; v_call: TRBV11-2; j_call: TRBJ2-7; clone_size: -; cdr3_nt: TGTGCCAGCAGCACCCCACGCGGGACAGTTTACGAGCAGTACTTC; cdr3_aa: CASSTPRGTVYEQYF
d_call: TRBD1; v_call: TRBV15; j_call: TRBJ2-3; clone_size: few; cdr3_nt: TGTGCCACCAGCAGAGAACGGGGGACAGGGTCCTATACGCAGTATTTT; cdr3_aa: CATSRERGTGSYTQYF
d_call: TRBD1; v_call: TRBV11-1; j_call: TRBJ1-1; clone_size: many; cdr3_nt: TGTGCCAGCAGCTGGAGGACAGGGGGGACTGAAGCTTTCTTT; cdr3_aa: CASSWRTGGTEAFF
d_call: -; v_call: TRBV4-1; j_call: TRBJ2-7; clone_size: many; cdr3_nt: TGCGCCAGCAGCCAAGTTCTAAGGGGGGCTGTTAACGAGCAGTACTTC; cdr3_aa: CASSQVLRGAVNEQYF
d_call: -; v_call: TRBV7-3; j_call: TRBJ2-7; clone_size: -; cdr3_nt: TGTGCCAGCAGCCCCAGGCCAGGGAGCGAGCAGTACTTC; cdr3_aa: CASSPRPGSEQYF
d_call: TRBD2; v_call: TRBV7-6; j_call: TRBJ2-7; clone_size: medium-sized; cdr3_nt: TGTGCCAGCAGCTTAGTTAGGGGAGGGTCCTACGAGCAGTACTTC; cdr3_aa: CASSLVRGGSYEQYF
d_call: TRBD2; v_call: TRBV27; j_call: TRBJ2-3; clone_size: many; cdr3_nt: TGTGCCAGCAGTTTAAGCCTAGCGGGAGGGGGGACCGTATCGCAGTATTTT; cdr3_aa: CASSLSLAGGGTVSQYF
d_call: -; v_call: TRBV7-3; j_call: TRBJ2-3; clone_size: -; cdr3_nt: TGTGCCAGCAGCTCGAACACAGATACGCAGTATTTT; cdr3_aa: CASSSNTDTQYF
d_call: -; v_call: TRBV7-3; j_call: TRBJ2-7; clone_size: -; cdr3_nt: TGTGCCAGCAGCCCCCTTGGGGGAAGGGTCTACGAGCAGTACTTC; cdr3_aa: CASSPLGGRVYEQYF
d_call: -; v_call: TRBV7-2; j_call: TRBJ2-1; clone_size: -; cdr3_nt: TGTGCCAGCAGCTCGGGGGTTTCCCATGAGCAGTTCTTC; cdr3_aa: CASSSGVSHEQFF
d_call: TRBD1; v_call: TRBV6-1; j_call: TRBJ1-2; clone_size: many; cdr3_nt: TGTGCCAGCAGCTACCAGGACAGGGCTGATGGCTACACCTTC; cdr3_aa: CASSYQDRADGYTF
d_call: -; v_call: TRBV28; j_call: TRBJ1-5; clone_size: -; cdr3_nt: TGTGCCAGCAGTTTATGGGCCGAGGTCAATCAGCCCCAGCATTTT; cdr3_aa: CASSLWAEVNQPQHF
d_call: TRBD2; v_call: TRBV28; j_call: TRBJ2-5; clone_size: many; cdr3_nt: TGTGCCAGCACGCGGGTACTAGCGGGGGGGTACCAAGAGACCCAGTACTTC; cdr3_aa: CASTRVLAGGYQETQYF
d_call: TRBD2; v_call: TRBV7-4; j_call: TRBJ2-1; clone_size: -; cdr3_nt: TGTGCCAGCAGCTTAAGGGAGGGGAGCTCCTACAATGAGCAGTTCTTC; cdr3_aa: CASSLREGSSYNEQFF
d_call: TRBD2; v_call: TRBV24-1; j_call: TRBJ2-2; clone_size: many; cdr3_nt: TGTGCCACCAGTGACCTACTAGCGGGAGGGCCCGGGGAGCTGTTTTTT; cdr3_aa: CATSDLLAGGPGELFF
d_call: -; v_call: TRBV28; j_call: TRBJ2-3; clone_size: -; cdr3_nt: TGTGCCAGCAGTTCCAGGGTGGGGCGTGGGTACACAGATACGCAGTATTTT; cdr3_aa: CASSSRVGRGYTDTQYF
d_call: -; v_call: TRBV4-3; j_call: TRBJ2-7; clone_size: -; cdr3_nt: TGCGCCAGCAGCCATCAACAGGGATGGAACGAGCAGTACTTC; cdr3_aa: CASSHQQGWNEQYF
d_call: -; v_call: TRBV6-1; j_call: TRBJ2-7; clone_size: many; cdr3_nt: TGTGCCAGCACCAGACCTGCCAGCTCCTACGAGCAGTACTTC; cdr3_aa: CASTRPASSYEQYF
d_call: TRBD1; v_call: TRBV7-2; j_call: TRBJ2-7; clone_size: -; cdr3_nt: TGTGCCAGCAGCATACCGGGACAGGACTTTTACGAGCAGTACTTC; cdr3_aa: CASSIPGQDFYEQYF
d_call: TRBD2; v_call: TRBV7-3; j_call: TRBJ2-3; clone_size: few; cdr3_nt: TGTGCCAGCAGCCCCACAACTAGCGGGAGTGCAGATACGCAGTATTTT; cdr3_aa: CASSPTTSGSADTQYF
d_call: -; v_call: TRBV28; j_call: TRBJ1-6; clone_size: -; cdr3_nt: TGTGCCAGCAGTTTCGGGACATGGAATTCACCCCTCCACTTT; cdr3_aa: CASSFGTWNSPLHF
d_call: -; v_call: TRBV9; j_call: TRBJ1-1; clone_size: -; cdr3_nt: TGTGCCAGCAGCGTTGGGACATTGAACACTGAAGCTTTCTTT; cdr3_aa: CASSVGTLNTEAFF
d_call: -; v_call: TRBV5-1; j_call: TRBJ2-1; clone_size: few; cdr3_nt: TGCGCCAGCAGCTTGAATACCGAGCAGTTCTTC; cdr3_aa: CASSLNTEQFF
d_call: -; v_call: TRBV12-3/TRBV12-4; j_call: TRBJ2-3; clone_size: -; cdr3_nt: TGTGCCAGCAGTCCCTGTAGGACTTGCACAGATACGCAGTATTTT; cdr3_aa: CASSPCRTCTDTQYF
d_call: -; v_call: TRBV27; j_call: TRBJ1-1; clone_size: -; cdr3_nt: TGTGCCAGCCAAATGACGCTCCCCTTGAACACTGAAGCTTTCTTT; cdr3_aa: CASQMTLPLNTEAFF
d_call: -; v_call: TRBV7-3; j_call: TRBJ2-1; clone_size: few; cdr3_nt: TGTGCCAGCAGCTTACAGGGGGGTCCCGATGAGCAGTTCTTC; cdr3_aa: CASSLQGGPDEQFF
d_call: TRBD1; v_call: TRBV6-5; j_call: TRBJ1-2; clone_size: -; cdr3_nt: TGTGCCAGCAGTTACTCGTTCGGGACAGGGGGCGATGGCTACACCTTC; cdr3_aa: CASSYSFGTGGDGYTF
d_call: -; v_call: TRBV19; j_call: TRBJ2-1; clone_size: many; cdr3_nt: TGTGCCAGTAGGCAATACAATGAGCAGTTCTTC; cdr3_aa: CASRQYNEQFF
d_call: -; v_call: TRBV28; j_call: TRBJ2-1; clone_size: once; cdr3_nt: TGTGCCAGCCCAAAACCCGGGGGCCTCATGGATGAGCAGTTCTTC; cdr3_aa: CASPKPGGLMDEQFF
d_call: -; v_call: TRBV7-3; j_call: TRBJ2-7; clone_size: medium-sized; cdr3_nt: TGTGCCAGCAGCTTCGGTGGGAGTTCAGCCGAGCAGTACTTC; cdr3_aa: CASSFGGSSAEQYF
d_call: -; v_call: TRBV11-1; j_call: TRBJ2-3; clone_size: -; cdr3_nt: TGTGCCAGCAGCTTAAATGTGGGGTCAGATACGCAGTATTTT; cdr3_aa: CASSLNVGSDTQYF
d_call: TRBD2; v_call: TRBV9; j_call: TRBJ2-1; clone_size: few; cdr3_nt: TGTGCCAGCAGCTCTAGGCGGGGGTCCTACAATGAGCAGTTCTTC; cdr3_aa: CASSSRRGSYNEQFF
d_call: TRBD2; v_call: TRBV7-3; j_call: TRBJ2-1; clone_size: -; cdr3_nt: TGTGCCAGCGGTACGGGCGGGAGGCTTCGGGGAGTGTACAATGAGCAGTTCTTC; cdr3_aa: CASGTGGRLRGVYNEQFF
d_call: -; v_call: TRBV7-3; j_call: TRBJ2-1; clone_size: medium-sized; cdr3_nt: TGTGCCAGCAGCTCCGAACCGGGACGAGCGCAGTTCTTC; cdr3_aa: CASSSEPGRAQFF
d_call: TRBD2; v_call: TRBV5-1; j_call: TRBJ2-3; clone_size: many; cdr3_nt: TGCGCCAGCAGAGGAGAAGAAGGGGCGGGAGTCACAGATACGCAGTATTTT; cdr3_aa: CASRGEEGAGVTDTQYF
d_call: -; v_call: TRBV7-2; j_call: TRBJ2-1; clone_size: -; cdr3_nt: TGTGCCAGCAGCTTAAATTTTGTGACTAGGGCCTACAATGAGCAGTTCTTC; cdr3_aa: CASSLNFVTRAYNEQFF
d_call: TRBD2; v_call: TRBV6-6; j_call: TRBJ2-4; clone_size: many; cdr3_nt: TGTGCCAGCAGTTACGAGCTAGCGGGAGCCAAAAACATTCAGTACTTC; cdr3_aa: CASSYELAGAKNIQYF
d_call: TRBD1; v_call: TRBV6-1; j_call: TRBJ2-7; clone_size: medium-sized; cdr3_nt: TGTGCCAGCAGTGAAGACAGGGGGACCTACGAGCAGTACTTC; cdr3_aa: CASSEDRGTYEQYF
d_call: -; v_call: TRBV6-6; j_call: TRBJ1-1; clone_size: medium-sized; cdr3_nt: TGTGCCAGCAGTTACGTGTCAGGGAATGAAGCTTTCTTT; cdr3_aa: CASSYVSGNEAFF
d_call: TRBD2; v_call: TRBV6-4; j_call: TRBJ2-1; clone_size: many; cdr3_nt: TGTGCCAGCAGTTTACTAGCGGGAGTTTCGAATGAGCAGTTCTTC; cdr3_aa: CASSLLAGVSNEQFF
d_call: -; v_call: TRBV7-8; j_call: TRBJ1-5; clone_size: few; cdr3_nt: TGTGCCAGCAGCTTAGCGGGACATACTAATCAGCCCCAGCATTTT; cdr3_aa: CASSLAGHTNQPQHF